Listed here is a single T cell receptor (beta chain). Antigen: not known. This entry belongs to a study of T cell responses to AZD1222 COVID-19 vaccine. This CDR3 has 16 amino acids. The germline V gene has CDR1 SGHNT and CDR2 YYREEE (reference sequence). The V gene lost 0 bases and the J gene lost 0 bases, with 13 bases spanning the gap. Generated by immunoSEQ multiplex PCR, the TCRdb table keeps only in-frame clones and is missing some. The sample records around 130,000 clones, around 85% being singletons. Study outcomes and limitations: At baseline, seropositivity was found in only a handful of AZD1222 recipients.

The sample was peripheral blood, taken on day 0 of AZD1222 vaccination. The chain recombines TRBV5-4 with TRBJ2-7; tentatively, D is TRBD1 (5 bases). The clonotype comes from an adult in good health. CDR3 protein: CASSLGLTEISYEQYF. CDR3 DNA sequence: TGTGCCAGCAGCTTGGGGCTGACAGAAATCTCCTACGAGCAGTACTTC.